The 5 T cell receptor beta chains given below trace back to one sample, sequenced in a study of blood T cell repertoires in COVID-19. Profiled with immunoSEQ multiplex PCR; TCRdb holds only in-frame clones, not every one. The data contain 200,000 to 300,000 clones, approximately 86% of them singletons. The sample consisted of peripheral blood. The receptors were gathered from a woman aged 55-70 years with COVID-19, enrolled during active disease.

The chain carries TRBV6-6 and TRBJ1-1; TRBD1 is a possible D gene (6 bases). This CDR3 contains 16 residues. Trimming pared 4 bases from V and 4 bases from J, leaving 19 bases between. Germline V gene data show CDR1 as MNHNY and CDR2 as SVGAGI (reference sequence). The CDR3 region is CASSSQGFGLGTEAFF. CDR3 sequence (DNA): TGTGCCAGCAGTTCGCAGGGGTTTGGGTTGGGCACTGAAGCTTTCTTT.

The rearrangement uses TRBV6-4 and TRBJ2-1; 11 bases are shared with TRBD2. This CDR3 contains 15 residues. With V trimmed by 6 bases and J by 6 bases, 7 bases remained unmatched. CDR1 is MRHNA, CDR2 SNTAGT, per germline. Written as DNA, the CDR3 is TGTGCCAGCAGAGTTAGCGGGAGGGCCTTCAATGAGCAGTTCTTC. Its protein is CASRVSGRAFNEQFF.

V gene TRBV11-3 combines with J gene TRBJ2-5; a possible D gene is TRBD1 (5 bases). This CDR3 comprises 14 residues. Germline CDR1 and CDR2: SGHNT and YENEEA. Trimming left V 1 base short and J 0 bases short, with 6 bases between. Here the CDR3 reads CASSLGGNQETQYF. CDR3 coding DNA: TGTGCCAGCAGCTTAGGGGGCAACCAAGAGACCCAGTACTTC.

In DNA, the CDR3 is TGTGCCAGCAGCTTGGGACTAGCGGGATGGGGTGAGCAGTTCTTC. Amino acid sequence: CASSLGLAGWGEQFF. This rearrangement joins TRBV5-6 to TRBJ2-1; TRBD2 aligns across 11 bases. With V trimmed by 0 bases and J by 9 bases, 5 bases remained unmatched. This CDR3 contains 15 residues. CDR1 is SGHDT, CDR2 YYEEEE, per germline.

The chain uses TRBV27 and TRBJ1-6, with D perhaps matching TRBD1 (5 bases). The CDR3 runs 16 residues. V lost 2 bases to trimming and J lost 7 bases, with 15 bases between them. Germline V gene sequence: CDR1 MNHEY, CDR2 SMNVEV (reference sequence). This CDR3 is CASSLKGRVGNSPLHF. The CDR3 coding sequence is TGTGCCAGCAGTTTAAAGGGCAGGGTAGGGAATTCACCCCTCCACTTT.